This TCR beta chain was documented in a study of cytomegalovirus exposure and HLA in healthy donors. Overall study context: Of 300 to 500 genotyped donors, roughly 81% grouped in the Caucasian-associated ancestry cluster.

Regarding the study as a whole: Listed as cytomegalovirus-associated were about 160 TCR beta chains. Highest at DRB1 and lowest at HLA-C, TCR association rates differed among HLA loci in a later analysis. Per a later analysis, roughly 17,000 TCR beta sequences showed association with HLA alleles at 0.05 false discovery rate.

Looked up from germline, CDR1 is SGHTA and CDR2 is FQGTGA. The CDR3 covers 14 residues. V was cut by 5 bases and J by 5 bases, with 15 bases left in between. This clone was counted between two and nine times. Its target is not known. Researchers ran the PCR with 60 Vbeta and 13 Jbeta primers. Sequenced by immunoSEQ multiplex PCR; TCRdb stores in-frame clones only, minus some. The data show nearly 95,000 clones, 63% seen once. Specimen: PBMCs. This sequence joins TRBV7-3 and TRBJ1-1, with D perhaps matching TRBD1 (5 bases). This clonotype was sampled from a woman in her twenties or thirties in good health and CMV-seronegative. The CDR3 DNA is TGTGCCAGCAGCGGGGGACTCGGGAGGACTGAAGCTTTCTTT. It codes for CASSGGLGRTEAFF.